The 2 T cell receptor beta chains below were found in one sample sequenced in a study of spatial heterogeneity in lung cancer (dated by TCRdb to the late 2010s). What these receptors recognize is not known. On the study overall, not on this receptor specifically: The number of expanded intratumoral alpha and beta TCRs correlated with the tumor nonsynonymous mutation count.

The library was generated by 5' RACE. The instrument was a NextSeq 500. In-frame beta chains were kept once TCRdb had trimmed the public reads at Q25 with fastp and called clones with MiXCR. Duplicate CDR3 protein sequences are folded into a single record with the most common DNA and genes. The table for this sample lists some 13,000 distinct CDR3 sequences; about 4% of them were counted only once. More than 6.5% of the sample lies in the top ten. The meaning of the sample's time point label: sample taken at primary tumor resection. This specimen consisted of lung tumor tissue, obtained at surgery. Receptors originate from a male donor with early-stage non-small cell lung cancer.

This chain connects TRBV2 to TRBJ1-1, with D possibly matching TRBD1 (5 bases). In germline, CDR1 is SNHLY, CDR2 FYNNEI. This CDR3 contains 15 residues. Trimming pared 8 bases from V and 1 base from J, leaving 17 bases between. The CDR3 DNA follows: TGTGCCAGCTACGGGAGCGGGGGTAGGAACACTGAAGCTTTCTTT. Its translation is CASYGSGGRNTEAFF. The variable domain in full, with the rest retrieved from reference TRBV2 and TRBJ1-1, is EPEVTQTPSHQVTQMGQEVILRCVPISNHLYFYWYRQILGQKVEFLVSFYNNEISEKSEIFDDQFSVERPDGSNFTLKIRSTKLEDSAMYFCASYGSGGRNTEAFFGQGTRLTVV.

The sample holds many counts of this clonotype. The chain uses TRBV5-1 and TRBJ1-2; tentative D call: TRBD1 (5 bases). The CDR3 sequence is 15 residues long. Trimming pared 2 bases from V and 4 bases from J, leaving 15 bases between. Germline CDR1 and CDR2: SGHRS and YFSETQ. The CDR3 region is CASSFGQGGFYGYTF. Written as DNA, the CDR3 is TGCGCCAGCAGCTTCGGGCAGGGTGGTTTCTATGGCTACACCTTC.